This T cell receptor beta chain was recorded in a study of blood T cell repertoires in COVID-19 (TCRdb year 2020). Background for the entire study: Collaborator samples came from the United States, Italy and Spain and covered acute and convalescent phases of COVID-19. The prospective study material was composed of cDNA or gDNA derived from T cells, B-cell-depleted T cells, or PBMCs. Subjects who had been exposed to COVID-19, were actively infected with it, or had recovered from it provided the deeply sampled blood TCRbeta repertoires that made up the dataset. The repertoires were released in a freely available public database intended as a resource for research on the immune response to SARS-CoV-2. Samples came from the ongoing ImmuneRACE study (first 160 participants) plus 1,254 subjects from 6 global collaborators. Sample metadata almost always included a de-identified subject ID, COVID-19 status, age in years and sex. Where available, HLA class I and class II types were taken from metadata supplied by the sample provider and were not determined by assay-based typing. Broad study findings and their caveats: Clinical and demographic metadata were provided uncurated, with the amount varying by source and participant.

V is cut back by 6 bases and J by 7 bases, with 9 bases in the junction unmatched. Reading the germline V gene gives CDR1 MDHEN and CDR2 SYDVKM. The CDR3, cysteine through phenylalanine, is 14 amino acids long. Solely the CDR3 DNA is kept, with 42 bases framed from the first base. As regards this clone: The antigen it recognizes is unknown. The input lacks base qualities; no much larger clone sits a single base away.

TCRbeta CDR3 regions were amplified from genomic DNA by means of the immunoSEQ Assay, a bias-controlled multiplex PCR. The study's own analysis went as follows. The number of nucleated cells in each sample was estimated by amplification of reference gene primers within the assay. To quantify the absolute abundance of each unique TCRbeta CDR3 rearrangement, sequence reads were collapsed and filtered. For each sample, productive Simpson clonality was calculated by taking the square root of Simpson's diversity index across productive rearrangements. TCRdb holds this immuneACCESS table with in-frame rearrangements only. Some clones are missing; in checked studies, unresolved V genes explain under half, and the rest has no known cause. V and J calls and clone size are copied from that table; D and trimming were computed from the DNA. This sample lists more than 80,000 clones; roughly 82% were detected once. The biggest ten clones account for around 7.2% of the sample.

Whole blood was collected in K2EDTA tubes by collaborating institutions according to the institutions' own protocols. For TCRbeta analysis, collaborators shipped samples in one of three forms: frozen whole blood, isolated PBMCs, or DNA extracted from either of those sample types. This clonotype was obtained from a man aged 45 to 65 with active or convalescent COVID-19. The receptor chain draws on TRBV28 and TRBJ1-2; the central 9 bases match TRBD1. Sequences were obtained from peripheral blood. The CDR3 reads CASRAAPGQGGYTF. The base sequence is TGTGCCAGCAGGGCCGCTCCGGGACAGGGTGGCTACACCTTC.